These 11 T cell receptor beta chains share one sample of origin, sequenced in a study of human T cells and chemical hapten exposure. The time point was: pre-sensitization, week 0. The treatment here: therapeutic diphenylcyclopropenone sensitization with weekly scalp DPC. MiXCR, run by TCRdb on the RACE reads, gives a single entry per CDR3 protein. Of roughly 100,000 distinct CDR3 sequences detected, 9.6% appear once; the ten largest clones hold 3.6%. Sample: whole blood, taken in connection with sensitization to the hapten diphenylcyclopropenone (DPC). The receptors come from a woman aged 40-49 years with alopecia areata. Some clones in this sample may be carry-over from other donors' samples.

This clonotype was observed a handful of times. The chain links TRBV12-3 or TRBV12-4 to TRBJ2-2, with a tentative D call TRBD1 (7 bases). The CDR3 is 15 amino acids. The V gene lost 11 bases and the J gene lost 5 bases, with 21 bases spanning the gap. The DNA of the CDR3 is TGTGCCGTCCTCAAAGGGGGCGCGGGGACCGGGGAGCTGTTTTTT. This translates into CAVLKGGAGTGELFF.

The chain couples TRBV28 to TRBJ2-2, with D tentatively TRBD2 (6 bases). The CDR3 length is 16 residues. The germline V gene has CDR1 MDHEN and CDR2 SYDVKM. V was cut by 3 bases and J by 3 bases, with 14 bases left in between. Here the CDR3 reads CASSLTGSFYTGELFF. DNA for the CDR3: TGTGCCAGCAGTTTGACCGGGAGCTTTTACACCGGGGAGCTGTTTTTT.

This clonotype was counted ten times or more. The V gene is TRBV5-1, the J gene TRBJ1-1, with D unclear. V was clipped by 5 bases and J by 4 bases, with 15 bases between them. The CDR3 consists of 14 residues. Germline V gene data show CDR1 as SGHRS and CDR2 as YFSETQ. The CDR3 sequence: CASRSASLITEAFF. DNA of the CDR3: TGCGCCAGCAGATCGGCCTCCCTTATCACTGAAGCTTTCTTT.

The sample holds a few counts of this clonotype. This chain connects TRBV4-2 to TRBJ2-1, with D perhaps assigned TRBD1 or TRBD2 (5 bases each). Trimming shortened V by 7 bases and J by 6 bases, and 16 bases separated the two germline ends. Germline loops: CDR1 LGHNA, CDR2 YNFKEQ. The CDR3 runs to 14 residues. The CDR3 DNA reads TGTGCCAGCACCAGGAACGGGGCAGTCAATGAGCAGTTCTTC. Amino acids: CASTRNGAVNEQFF.

The chain links TRBV7-6 to TRBJ2-7, with D perhaps matching TRBD2 (6 bases). This CDR3 has 16 residues. Germline CDR1 SGHVS, CDR2 FNYEAQ. Trimming removed 4 bases at V and 5 bases at J, with 21 bases between. The CDR3, as DNA: TGTGCCAGCAGCTCCTCCGGCGGGACCACTAGCCACGAGCAGTACTTC. Its translation is CASSSSGGTTSHEQYF.

The gene calls are TRBV3-1 and TRBJ1-6, with 9 nucleotides matching TRBD1. CDR3 length: 17 amino acids. V lost 3 bases, J lost 7 bases, and 10 bases stayed unmatched. Germline CDR1 LGHDT, CDR2 YNNKEL (reference sequence). The CDR3 DNA follows: TGTGCCAGCAGCCAGGGACAGGGAGGTTACGGGAATTCACCCCTCCACTTT. Its protein product is CASSQGQGGYGNSPLHF.

CDR3 DNA sequence: TGCGCCAGCAGCGCACAGGGGCAAAACTATGGCTACACCTTC. Protein: CASSAQGQNYGYTF. The chain recombines TRBV5-1 with TRBJ1-2; 7 bases match TRBD1. The germline gives CDR1 SGHRS, CDR2 YFSETQ. This CDR3 region has 14 residues. Germline trimming cut 4 bases from V and 2 bases from J; bases unmatched to any gene: 5.

The J gene is TRBJ2-2, the V gene TRBV5-1, with TRBD2 identical over 10 bases. The ends lost 3 bases at V and 5 bases at J; junction bases unmatched: 1. The germline V gene has CDR1 SGHRS and CDR2 YFSETQ. The CDR3 runs to 14 residues. CDR3 DNA: TGCGCCAGCAGCTGGACTAGCGGAACCGGGGAGCTGTTTTTT. Encoded protein: CASSWTSGTGELFF.

A single count supports this clonotype. This sequence may be a read error, since a much larger clone differs from it by one base. J is TRBJ2-2 and V is TRBV30, with D perhaps TRBD1 or TRBD2 (5 bases each). The CDR3 sequence is 11 residues long. The germline CDR1 and CDR2 sequences are GTSNPN and SVGIG (reference sequence). V shed 5 bases and J shed 13 bases, with 14 bases lying between them. CDR3 loop: CAWSLARGLFF. The CDR3 DNA reads TGTGCCTGGTCTCTGGCGAGGGGGCTGTTTTTT. The whole variable domain, remainder taken from reference TRBV30 and TRBJ2-2, is SQTIHQWPATLVQPVGSPLSLECTVEGTSNPNLYWYRQAAGRGLQLLFYSVGIGQISSEVPQNLSASRPQDRQFILSSKKLLLSDSGFYLCAWSLARGLFFGEGSRLTVL.

This chain connects TRBV3-1 to TRBJ2-2; D is perhaps TRBD1 or TRBD2 (5 bases each). Germline assignment: CDR1 LGHDT and CDR2 YNNKEL (reference sequence). The CDR3 loop spans 16 amino acids. The V end lost 1 base, the J end lost 5 bases, and 14 bases lay between the germline ends. In DNA, the CDR3 is TGTGCCAGCAGCCAAGTTGGGGGATTGGGGACCGGGGAGCTGTTTTTT. Translation: CASSQVGGLGTGELFF.

V usage is TRBV5-1 and J usage is TRBJ2-1; TRBD1 is a possible D gene (5 bases). The CDR3 runs to 14 residues. Germline CDR1 reads SGHRS; CDR2 reads YFSETQ. Trimming took off 0 bases at V and 8 bases at J, with 12 bases between the two ends. The CDR3 DNA reads as TGCGCCAGCAGCTTGGGGACAAGTAGGGATGAGCAGTTCTTC. This codes for CASSLGTSRDEQFF.